The 18 T cell receptor beta chains below were found in one sample sequenced in a study of blood T cell repertoires in COVID-19. The method was immunoSEQ multiplex PCR; TCRdb's version includes in-frame clones alone and lacks a portion of them. In the table there are roughly 160,000 clones, around four fifths of which are singletons. The sample was peripheral blood. The source is a woman over 75 with COVID-19, enrolled during active disease.

The chain has TRBV2 and TRBJ2-5; no clear D. V was pared by 5 bases and J by 3 bases, with 10 bases between. The CDR3 has 13 amino acids. Germline-derived CDR1 and CDR2 are SNHLY and FYNNEI. In nucleotides, the CDR3 is TGTGCCAGCAGTCTGAAGCAAAAAGAGACCCAGTACTTC. Its protein is CASSLKQKETQYF.

The chain couples TRBV19 to TRBJ1-4, with 7 bases lining up with TRBD1. V shed 6 bases and J 5 bases; nucleotides not matched to a gene: 9. CDR1 and CDR2 from the germline V gene are LNHDA and SQIVND (reference sequence). There are 15 residues in the CDR3. CDR3: CASRWSGQLNEKLFF. In DNA form, the CDR3 reads TGTGCCAGTAGATGGTCGGGACAGCTCAATGAAAAACTGTTTTTT.

This chain connects TRBV6-5 to TRBJ2-7, with TRBD1 as a possible D gene (8 bases). The V gene lost 0 bases and the J gene lost 5 bases, with 14 bases spanning the gap. CDR1 MNHEY and CDR2 SVGAGI come from the germline V gene. The CDR3 spans 15 residues. CDR3 residues: CASSYSYRGGNEQYF. The CDR3 nucleotides read TGTGCCAGCAGTTACTCCTACAGGGGGGGAAACGAGCAGTACTTC.

This sequence joins TRBV9 and TRBJ2-7; D is possibly TRBD1 (6 bases). The CDR3 length is 14 residues. Trimming removed 3 bases at V and 6 bases at J, with 16 bases between. Germline V gene data show CDR1 as SGDLS and CDR2 as YYNGEE. CDR3 in DNA: TGTGCCAGCAGCGCCCGACAGGACCGAAGCGAGCAGTACTTC. Its translation is CASSARQDRSEQYF.

V usage is TRBV20-1 and J usage is TRBJ2-5; 8 nucleotides match TRBD2. The germline V gene encodes CDR1 DFQATT and CDR2 SNEGSKA (reference sequence). CDR3 size: 11 residues. The CDR3 loop is CRASGGETQYF. CDR3 bases: TGCAGGGCTTCGGGAGGGGAGACCCAGTACTTC.

V usage is TRBV2 and J usage is TRBJ1-6; D might be TRBD1 (6 bases). The CDR3 spans 14 residues. CDR1 and CDR2 from the germline V gene are SNHLY and FYNNEI. The germline V and J ends were trimmed by 9 bases and 10 bases, with 19 bases remaining between them. CDR3 nucleotides: TGTGCCAGTTCCCCAGCAGGGGTAAGGTCACCCCTCCACTTT. Translated: CASSPAGVRSPLHF.

This sequence joins TRBV5-4 and TRBJ2-2, with 13 bases fitting TRBD2. Germline V gives CDR1 SGHNT, CDR2 YYREEE (reference sequence). V lost 4 bases and J lost 6; bases outside the gene matches: 3. This CDR3 spans 15 amino acids. The CDR3 loop is CASSRGTSGAGELFF. The CDR3 region has the DNA TGTGCCAGCAGCCGCGGGACTAGCGGGGCCGGGGAGCTGTTTTTT. Looking up the rest from reference TRBV5-4 and TRBJ2-2 gives the full variable domain: ETGVTQSPTHLIKTRGQQVTLRCSSQSGHNTVSWYQQALGQGPQFIFQYYREEENGRGNFPPRFSGLQFPNYSSELNVNALELDDSALYLCASSRGTSGAGELFFGEGSRLTVL.

For the CDR3, the DNA is TGTGCCAGTAGTATACGGGCCGCCGGGGGTACGAACACCGGGGAGCTGTTTTTT. As protein: CASSIRAAGGTNTGELFF. The V gene is TRBV19, the J gene TRBJ2-2, with D possibly TRBD2 on 6 matching bases. Germline V gene data show CDR1 as LNHDA and CDR2 as SQIVND (reference sequence). The V end was cut by 2 bases, the J end by 0 bases, with 16 bases between. The CDR3 has 18 amino acids.

The CDR3 is CASSPQAGAARLSYNEQFF. The CDR3 DNA follows: TGTGCCAGCTCACCCCAGGCAGGGGCAGCCCGTCTTTCCTACAATGAGCAGTTCTTC. The rearrangement joins TRBV18 to TRBJ2-1; TRBD1 might be the D (6 bases). The CDR3 loop spans 19 amino acids. Germline V CDR1 and CDR2: KGHSH, LQKENI. The V and J ends lost 3 bases and 1 base respectively, with 22 bases between them.

This clone appeared once. The chain employs TRBV10-3 and TRBJ2-1; 9 bases match TRBD1. The CDR3 has 16 amino acids. The V segment lost 2 bases and the J segment 4 bases; nucleotides outside the gene matches: 6. The germline gives CDR1 ENHRY, CDR2 SYGVKD. CDR3 DNA: TGTGCCATCAGTGAGGGGGACAGGGTCCTATACAATGAGCAGTTCTTC. Its protein is CAISEGDRVLYNEQFF.

The V and J genes are TRBV5-6 and TRBJ1-6; no clear D. Germline CDR1 reads SGHDT; CDR2 reads YYEEEE. The CDR3 runs 14 residues. Deletions cut 1 base from V and 8 bases from J, with 10 bases between. CDR3 in DNA: TGTGCCAGCAGCTTGTACGCGGCTGATTCACCCCTCCACTTT. This translates into CASSLYAADSPLHF.

The chain links TRBV18 to TRBJ2-7; 8 bases fit TRBD1. The CDR3 spans 14 residues. The V and J ends lost 3 bases and 5 bases, in that order; junction bases with no gene match: 6. CDR1 is KGHSH and CDR2 is LQKENI in the germline V gene. DNA for the CDR3: TGTGCCAGCTCACCCCGGACAGGGAACAACGAGCAGTACTTC. Protein sequence: CASSPRTGNNEQYF.

Written as DNA, the CDR3 is TGCGCCAGCAGCCACGGGACTAGCGAATCCTACGAGCAGTACTTC. This sequence encodes CASSHGTSESYEQYF. The chain joins TRBV5-1 to TRBJ2-7; 10 nucleotides match TRBD2. The V gene end was trimmed by 4 bases and the J gene end by 1 base; junction bases not matched to a gene: 5. Per germline, CDR1 SGHRS and CDR2 YFSETQ. The CDR3 length is 15 residues.

CDR3 amino acids: CASSDSRGSETQYF. The CDR3 region has the DNA TGTGCCAGCAGTGACTCTAGGGGGAGCGAGACCCAGTACTTC. This rearrangement joins TRBV2 to TRBJ2-5; maybe TRBD1 (6 bases). V was pared by 3 bases and J by 5 bases, with 13 bases between. The CDR3 consists of 14 residues. From germline, CDR1 is SNHLY and CDR2 FYNNEI.

This sequence joins TRBV10-3 and TRBJ1-1; 7 bases are a match to TRBD1. With 3 bases clipped from V and 3 bases from J, the junction kept 7 bases outside the gene matches. Germline V gene sequence: CDR1 ENHRY, CDR2 SYGVKD. The CDR3 is made up of 15 amino acids. The CDR3 loop reads CAISDSATGDTEAFF. The CDR3 coding sequence is TGTGCCATCAGTGATTCCGCCACAGGGGACACTGAAGCTTTCTTT.

The chain has TRBV6-5 and TRBJ2-5; 7 bases are shared with TRBD1. V lost 6 bases and J lost 0; bases outside the gene matches: 4. This CDR3 contains 14 residues. The germline CDR1 and CDR2 sequences are MNHEY and SVGAGI. The chain's CDR3 is CASSLDRDQETQYF. The CDR3 DNA reads as TGTGCCAGCAGCCTTGACAGGGACCAAGAGACCCAGTACTTC.

The chain is built from TRBV9 and TRBJ1-6; D is unresolved. Trimming shortened V by 2 bases and J by 9 bases, and 9 bases separated the two germline ends. In germline, CDR1 is SGDLS, CDR2 YYNGEE. The CDR3 totals 13 residues. CDR3 residues: CASSVQEGSPLHF. The CDR3 DNA is TGTGCCAGCAGCGTTCAGGAGGGTTCACCCCTCCACTTT.

This chain uses TRBV7-8 with TRBJ1-2, with D maybe TRBD1 (6 bases). The V gene's germline CDR1 is SGHVS and CDR2 FQNEAQ. The CDR3 has 14 residues. V lost 2 bases, J lost 2 bases, and 9 bases lay in between. For the CDR3, the DNA is TGTGCCAGCAGCTTAAAACAGGGCAACTATGGCTACACCTTC. Translating gives CASSLKQGNYGYTF.